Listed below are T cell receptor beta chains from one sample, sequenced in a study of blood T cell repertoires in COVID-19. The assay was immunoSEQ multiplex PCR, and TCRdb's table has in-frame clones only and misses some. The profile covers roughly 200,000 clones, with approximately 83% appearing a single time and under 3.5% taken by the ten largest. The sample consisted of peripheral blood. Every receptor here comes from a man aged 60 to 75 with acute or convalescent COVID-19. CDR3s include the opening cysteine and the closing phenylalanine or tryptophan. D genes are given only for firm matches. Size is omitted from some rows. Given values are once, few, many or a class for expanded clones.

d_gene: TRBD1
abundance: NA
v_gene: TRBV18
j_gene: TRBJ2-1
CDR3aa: CANRRSGTGGINEQFF
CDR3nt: TGTGCCAACCGAAGATCCGGGACAGGGGGCATTAATGAGCAGTTCTTC

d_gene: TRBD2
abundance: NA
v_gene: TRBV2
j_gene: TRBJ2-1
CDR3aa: CASRRLAGGNEQFF
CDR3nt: TGTGCCAGCCGGAGACTAGCGGGAGGCAATGAGCAGTTCTTC

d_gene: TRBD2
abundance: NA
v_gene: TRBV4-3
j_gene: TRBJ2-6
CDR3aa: CASSQEAASGSYSGANVLTF
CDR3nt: TGCGCCAGCAGCCAAGAAGCGGCGAGCGGGAGTTACTCTGGGGCCAACGTCCTGACTTTC

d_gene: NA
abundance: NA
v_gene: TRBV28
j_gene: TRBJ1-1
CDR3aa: CASVRPTGWVPEAFF
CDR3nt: TGTGCCAGCGTTAGGCCTACAGGGTGGGTTCCTGAAGCTTTCTTT

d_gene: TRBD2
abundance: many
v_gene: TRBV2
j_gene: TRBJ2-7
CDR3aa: CASSEARRGVYEQYF
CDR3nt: TGTGCCAGCAGTGAAGCGCGGCGGGGGGTCTACGAGCAGTACTTC

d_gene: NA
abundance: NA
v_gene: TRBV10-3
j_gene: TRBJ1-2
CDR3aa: CAISFENYGYTF
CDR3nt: TGTGCCATCAGTTTCGAGAACTATGGCTACACCTTC

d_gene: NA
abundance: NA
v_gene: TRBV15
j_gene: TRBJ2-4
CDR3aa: CATSRVDLVVGNIQYF
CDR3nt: TGTGCCACCAGCAGGGTCGATCTAGTTGTCGGTAACATTCAGTACTTC

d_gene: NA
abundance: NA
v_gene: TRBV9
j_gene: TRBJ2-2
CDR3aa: CASSDWEMPGELFF
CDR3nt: TGTGCCAGCAGCGACTGGGAGATGCCCGGGGAGCTGTTTTTT

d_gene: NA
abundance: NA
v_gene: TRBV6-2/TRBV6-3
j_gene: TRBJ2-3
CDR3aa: CASSPLGLPTDTQYF
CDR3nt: TGTGCCAGCAGTCCCCTCGGACTTCCCACAGATACGCAGTATTTT

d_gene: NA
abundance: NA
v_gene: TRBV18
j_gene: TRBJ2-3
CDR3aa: CASSPITDTQYF
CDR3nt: TGTGCCAGCTCACCCATCACAGATACGCAGTATTTT

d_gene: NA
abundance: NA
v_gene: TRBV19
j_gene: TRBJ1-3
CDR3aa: CATRGSPSGNTIYF
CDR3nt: TGTGCCACCCGAGGGTCCCCCTCTGGAAACACCATATATTTT

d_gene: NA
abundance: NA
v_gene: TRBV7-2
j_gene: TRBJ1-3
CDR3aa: CASRPMQSGNTIYF
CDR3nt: TGTGCCAGCAGACCGATGCAGTCTGGAAACACCATATATTTT

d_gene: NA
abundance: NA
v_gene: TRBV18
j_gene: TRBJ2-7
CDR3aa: CASSPLATYEQYF
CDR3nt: TGTGCCAGCTCACCCCTAGCTACCTACGAGCAGTACTTC

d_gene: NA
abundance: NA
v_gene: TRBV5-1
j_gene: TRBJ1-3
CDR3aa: CASSLGAFSGNTIYF
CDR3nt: TGCGCCAGCAGCTTGGGGGCCTTCTCTGGAAACACCATATATTTT

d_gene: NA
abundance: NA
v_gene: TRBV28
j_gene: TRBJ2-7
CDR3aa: CASSFSIYEQYF
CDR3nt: TGTGCCAGCAGTTTTTCCATCTACGAGCAGTACTTC

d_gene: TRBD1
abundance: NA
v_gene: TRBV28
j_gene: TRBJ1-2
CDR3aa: CASSRQGRGYGYTF
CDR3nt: TGTGCCAGCAGCCGACAGGGCCGTGGCTATGGCTACACCTTC

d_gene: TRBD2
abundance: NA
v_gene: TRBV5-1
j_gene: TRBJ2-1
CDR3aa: CASSLSPSVTSGRNSYNEQFF
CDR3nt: TGCGCCAGCAGCTTGTCCCCCTCGGTTACTAGCGGGAGAAACTCCTACAATGAGCAGTTCTTC

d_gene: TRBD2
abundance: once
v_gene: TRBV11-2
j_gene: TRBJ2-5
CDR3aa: CASSPGRGLAVETQYF
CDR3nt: TGTGCCAGCAGCCCGGGGAGGGGACTAGCCGTGGAGACCCAGTACTTC

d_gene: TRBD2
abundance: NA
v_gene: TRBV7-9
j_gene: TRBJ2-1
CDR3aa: CASSSNSGSGNEQFF
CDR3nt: TGTGCCAGCAGCTCTAATAGCGGGAGTGGTAATGAGCAGTTCTTC

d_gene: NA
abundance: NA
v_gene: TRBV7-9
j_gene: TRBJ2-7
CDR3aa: CASSEWGGHRAYEQYF
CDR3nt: TGTGCCAGCAGCGAATGGGGGGGGCACAGGGCCTACGAGCAGTACTTC

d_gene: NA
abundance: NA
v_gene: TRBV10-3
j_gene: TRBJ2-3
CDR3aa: CAISDWPGGTDTQYF
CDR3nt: TGTGCCATCAGTGATTGGCCAGGGGGGACAGATACGCAGTATTTT

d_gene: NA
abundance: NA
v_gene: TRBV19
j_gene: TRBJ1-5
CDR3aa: CASSLSRSRGQPQHF
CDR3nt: TGTGCCAGTAGTTTGTCGAGGAGTCGAGGGCAGCCCCAGCATTTT

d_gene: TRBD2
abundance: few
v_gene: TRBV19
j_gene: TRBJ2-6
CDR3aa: CASSKGGLAGAGTGANVLTF
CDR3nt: TGTGCCAGTAGTAAGGGGGGACTAGCGGGAGCGGGCACTGGGGCCAACGTCCTGACTTTC

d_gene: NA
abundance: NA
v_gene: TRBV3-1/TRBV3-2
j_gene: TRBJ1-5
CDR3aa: CASSQGGNQPQHF
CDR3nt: TGTGCCAGCAGCCAGGGGGGAAATCAGCCCCAGCATTTT

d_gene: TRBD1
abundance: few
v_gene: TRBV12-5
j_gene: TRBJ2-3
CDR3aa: CASGLGQSDTQYF
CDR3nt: TGTGCTAGTGGCCTGGGACAGTCAGATACGCAGTATTTT

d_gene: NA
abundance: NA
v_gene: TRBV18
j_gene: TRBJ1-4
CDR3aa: CASSPIDSTTNEKLFF
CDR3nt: TGTGCCAGCTCACCAATAGACAGCACAACTAATGAAAAACTGTTTTTT

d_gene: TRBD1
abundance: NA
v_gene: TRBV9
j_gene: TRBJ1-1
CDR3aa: CASSFGQGANTEAFF
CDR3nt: TGTGCCAGCAGCTTCGGACAGGGGGCGAACACTGAAGCTTTCTTT

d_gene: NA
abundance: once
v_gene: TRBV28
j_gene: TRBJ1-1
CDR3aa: CASSILAVGTEAFF
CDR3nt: TGTGCCAGCAGTATACTGGCGGTTGGCACTGAAGCTTTCTTT

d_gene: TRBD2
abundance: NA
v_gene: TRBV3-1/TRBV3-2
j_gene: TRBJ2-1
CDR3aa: CASSQRREGTLGGYNEQFF
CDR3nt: TGTGCCAGCAGCCAAAGAAGGGAGGGGACCCTAGGAGGGTACAATGAGCAGTTCTTC

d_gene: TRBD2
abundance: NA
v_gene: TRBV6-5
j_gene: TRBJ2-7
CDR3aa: CASSFTSGRLYEQYF
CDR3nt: TGTGCCAGCAGTTTCACTAGCGGGAGGCTCTACGAGCAGTACTTC

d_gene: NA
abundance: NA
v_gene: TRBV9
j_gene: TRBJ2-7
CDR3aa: CASIGRGGSYEQYF
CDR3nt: TGTGCCAGCATCGGAAGGGGGGGCTCCTACGAGCAGTACTTC

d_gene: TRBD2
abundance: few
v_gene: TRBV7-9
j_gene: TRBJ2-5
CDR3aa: CASSLSTSGKETQYF
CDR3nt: TGTGCCAGCAGCTTATCGACTAGCGGGAAGGAGACCCAGTACTTC

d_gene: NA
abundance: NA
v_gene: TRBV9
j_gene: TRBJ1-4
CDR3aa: CASSLHGGEEEKLFF
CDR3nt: TGTGCCAGCAGCCTCCACGGAGGGGAGGAAGAAAAACTGTTTTTT

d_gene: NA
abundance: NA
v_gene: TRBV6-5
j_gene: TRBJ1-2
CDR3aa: CASRPLGGYGYTF
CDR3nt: TGTGCCAGCAGACCCCTGGGCGGGTATGGCTACACCTTC

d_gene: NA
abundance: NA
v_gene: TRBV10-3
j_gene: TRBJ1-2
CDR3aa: CAISGGQTYGYTF
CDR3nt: TGTGCCATCAGTGGGGGACAAACCTATGGCTACACCTTC

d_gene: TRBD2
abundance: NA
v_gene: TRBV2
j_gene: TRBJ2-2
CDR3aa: CASSLSGGRTGELFF
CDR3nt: TGTGCCAGCAGTTTGTCGGGAGGCCGTACCGGGGAGCTGTTTTTT

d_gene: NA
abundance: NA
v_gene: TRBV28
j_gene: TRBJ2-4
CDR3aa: CASQDLAKNIQYF
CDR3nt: TGTGCCAGTCAGGATCTAGCCAAAAACATTCAGTACTTC

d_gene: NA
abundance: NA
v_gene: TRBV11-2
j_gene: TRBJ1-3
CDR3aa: CASSLDTTSGNTIYF
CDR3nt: TGTGCCAGCAGCTTAGACACAACCTCTGGAAACACCATATATTTT

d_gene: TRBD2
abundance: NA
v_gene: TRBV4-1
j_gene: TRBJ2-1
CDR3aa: CASSPYGGVRGNEQFF
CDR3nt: TGCGCCAGCAGCCCATACGGGGGGGTACGTGGAAATGAGCAGTTCTTC

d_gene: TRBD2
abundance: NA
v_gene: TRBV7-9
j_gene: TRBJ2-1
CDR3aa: CASSFRAGGPGEQFF
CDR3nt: TGTGCCAGCAGCTTTCGGGCGGGAGGTCCGGGTGAGCAGTTCTTC

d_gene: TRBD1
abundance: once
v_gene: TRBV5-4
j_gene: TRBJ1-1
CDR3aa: CASSKGQGNTEAFF
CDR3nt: TGTGCCAGCAGCAAGGGACAGGGGAACACTGAAGCTTTCTTT

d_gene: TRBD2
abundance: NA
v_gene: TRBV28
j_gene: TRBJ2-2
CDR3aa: CASSWTSAMTGELFF
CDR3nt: TGTGCCAGCAGCTGGACTAGCGCCATGACCGGGGAGCTGTTTTTT

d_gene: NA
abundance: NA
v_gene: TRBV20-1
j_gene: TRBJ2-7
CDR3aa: CSAKTGYEQYF
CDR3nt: TGCAGTGCAAAGACGGGATACGAGCAGTACTTC

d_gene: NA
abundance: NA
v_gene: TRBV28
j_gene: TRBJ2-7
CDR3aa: CAISRGGYYEQYF
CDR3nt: TGTGCGATCTCTAGAGGAGGGTACTACGAGCAGTACTTC

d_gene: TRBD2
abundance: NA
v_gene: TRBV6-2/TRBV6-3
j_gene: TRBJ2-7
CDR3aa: CASSYGTTYEQYF
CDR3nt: TGTGCCAGCAGTTACGGGACTACCTACGAGCAGTACTTC

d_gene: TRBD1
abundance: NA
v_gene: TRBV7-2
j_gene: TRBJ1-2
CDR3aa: CASSRTGGNNPNYGYTF
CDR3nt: TGTGCCAGCAGCCGTACAGGGGGGAATAACCCTAACTATGGCTACACCTTC

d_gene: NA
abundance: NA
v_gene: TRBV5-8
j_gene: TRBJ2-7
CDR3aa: CASSLGGRHNEQYF
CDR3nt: TGTGCCAGCAGCTTGGGGGGCCGACATAACGAGCAGTACTTC

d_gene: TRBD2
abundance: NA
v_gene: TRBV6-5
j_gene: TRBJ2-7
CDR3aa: CASSARTSGKAEQYF
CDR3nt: TGTGCCAGCAGCGCCCGGACTAGCGGGAAGGCCGAGCAGTACTTC

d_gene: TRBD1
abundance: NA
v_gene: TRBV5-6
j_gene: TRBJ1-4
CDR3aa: CASSLVGQPNEKLFF
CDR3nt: TGTGCCAGCAGCTTGGTGGGACAGCCCAATGAAAAACTGTTTTTT

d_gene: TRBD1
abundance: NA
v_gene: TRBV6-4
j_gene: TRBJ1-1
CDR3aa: CASSWGQGAVSTEAFF
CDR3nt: TGTGCCAGCAGCTGGGGGCAGGGGGCCGTGAGCACTGAAGCTTTCTTT